Listed here are 15 T cell receptor beta chains from one sample, sequenced in a study of shared clonotypes between healthy human individuals (dated by TCRdb to 2018 to 2021). CD8 naive samples were obtained by positive selection for CCR7 among CD45RO-negative cells, yielding a CD45RA+CCR7+ population from which TemRA cells were excluded. Library preparation employed the immunoSEQ multiplex PCR assay. What TCRdb holds here is the immuneACCESS table cut down to in-frame rearrangements. Part of the clones is not present; checked against another copy, under half of the missing clones reflect an unresolved V gene, and the others are unexplained. Across this sample there are under 2,000,000 clones, with about 95% seen only once. Clones ranked in the top ten supply roughly 1.2% of the sample. Sequenced input: naive CD8+ T cells sorted from blood. The cell subset or site label of this sample denotes: CD45RA+CCR7+. These receptors all stem from a man between 18 and 35 years old in good health.

With respect to this clone: Other DNA sequences in the sample encode the same CDR3. The CDR3 DNA reads as TGTGCCAGCAGCGTAGATTTATCCTCCTACGAGCAGTACTTC. It specifies CASSVDLSSYEQYF. This chain uses TRBV9 with TRBJ2-7; no definite D call. Germline V CDR1 and CDR2: SGDLS, YYNGEE. V lost 0 bases and J lost 0, with 7 bases in between. This CDR3 region has 14 residues.

On this clone: Other DNA sequences in this specimen translate into the identical CDR3. The V call is TRBV6-5, the J call TRBJ2-2; perhaps TRBD1 as D (5 bases). CDR1 is MNHEY, CDR2 SVGAGI, per germline. Trimming took 0 bases from V and 4 from J, leaving 6 bases between them. This CDR3 region has 14 residues. CDR3 sequence reads: CASSYSQGTGELFF. CDR3 DNA: TGTGCCAGCAGTTACTCGCAGGGCACCGGGGAGCTGTTTTTT.

The gene calls are TRBV2 and TRBJ2-1, with 11 nucleotides matching TRBD2. Germline V gives CDR1 SNHLY, CDR2 FYNNEI. With 8 bases clipped from V and 3 bases from J, the junction kept 9 bases outside the gene matches. This CDR3 spans 16 amino acids. The CDR3 DNA follows: TGTGCCAGCCGTCATAAGCTAGCGGGGGGCTACAATGAGCAGTTCTTC. This translates into CASRHKLAGGYNEQFF.

The chain carries TRBV5-1 and TRBJ1-1, with D unresolved. Germline loops: CDR1 SGHRS, CDR2 YFSETQ. CDR3 size: 14 residues. V was trimmed by 3 bases and J by 2 bases, leaving 11 bases between them. CDR3 sequence (DNA): TGCGCCAGCAGCTACATGACGGTCAACACTGAAGCTTTCTTT. Translation: CASSYMTVNTEAFF.

In regard to this clone: At one boundary the junction diverges from the germline segment, which might be a read error. The chain recombines TRBV19 with TRBJ1-5; D not certain. Germline V gene lookup returns CDR1 LNHDA and CDR2 SQIVND (reference sequence). The CDR3 covers 12 residues. Here the CDR3 reads CASRIGIQPQHF. The CDR3 DNA reads TGTGCCAGTAGAATAGGGATTCAGCCCCAGCATTTT.

On this clone: In the same sample, other DNA sequences code for this CDR3. The CDR3 sequence: CASSLGQENTEAFF. The CDR3 nucleotides are TGTGCCAGCAGTCTCGGACAGGAGAACACTGAAGCTTTCTTT. This chain links TRBV28 with TRBJ1-1; 7 bases align to TRBD1. Germline CDR1 and CDR2: MDHEN and SYDVKM. The CDR3 consists of 14 residues. V gave up 5 bases and J gave up 1 base; unmatched junction bases: 4. Complete variable domain (other parts from reference TRBV28 and TRBJ1-1): DVKVTQSSRYLVKRTGEKVFLECVQDMDHENMFWYRQDPGLGLRLIYFSYDVKMKEKGDIPEGYSVSREKKERFSLILESASTNQTSMYLCASSLGQENTEAFFGQGTRLTVV.

J is TRBJ2-1 and V is TRBV6-5; 12 bases map to TRBD2. J gave up 9 bases and V 0 bases, and 6 bases lay outside the gene matches. The length of the CDR3 is 16 residues. Per germline, CDR1 MNHEY and CDR2 SVGAGI. The CDR3 region is CASSYSASGRAFEQFF. The CDR3 DNA sequence: TGTGCCAGCAGTTACTCGGCTAGCGGGAGGGCCTTTGAGCAGTTCTTC.

The chain recombines TRBV30 with TRBJ1-5; TRBD1 matches at 10 bases. Germline trimming cut 0 bases from V and 4 bases from J; bases unmatched to any gene: 3. The CDR3 consists of 15 residues. CDR1 and CDR2 from the germline V gene are GTSNPN and SVGIG (reference sequence). In DNA form, the CDR3 reads TGTGCCTGGAGTGTATGGGGACAGGGGAATCAGCCCCAGCATTTT. Translation: CAWSVWGQGNQPQHF.

The chain uses TRBV4-1 and TRBJ2-4; D is unclear. The length of the CDR3 is 15 residues. V dropped 3 bases and J dropped 5 bases, with 14 bases sitting between them. The germline V gene encodes CDR1 MGHRA and CDR2 YSYEKL. The CDR3 nucleotides are TGCGCCAGCAGCCAGGGATCTTGGGCTGAAAACATTCAGTACTTC. As protein: CASSQGSWAENIQYF.

This clone was seen once. This rearrangement joins TRBV14 to TRBJ2-1; TRBD1 matches at 8 bases. The CDR3 consists of 14 residues. The ends lost 2 bases at V and 7 bases at J; junction bases unmatched: 4. Germline V CDR1 and CDR2: SGHDN, FVKESK. CDR3 in amino acids: CASSQQGAWNEQFF. The CDR3 nucleotides are TGTGCCAGCAGCCAACAGGGGGCCTGGAATGAGCAGTTCTTC.

In the case of this clone: This same CDR3 is encoded by further DNA sequences in the sample. The chain joins TRBV18 to TRBJ2-7, with a weak D call TRBD1 (6 bases). The CDR3 has 14 residues. V gave up 3 bases and J gave up 0 bases, with 9 bases separating them. Germline values: CDR1 KGHSH, CDR2 LQKENI. The chain's CDR3 is CASSPGDNSYEQYF. CDR3 nucleotides: TGTGCCAGCTCACCCGGGGACAACTCCTACGAGCAGTACTTC. The complete variable domain, with remaining parts taken from reference TRBV18 and TRBJ2-7, reads NAGVMQNPRHLVRRRGQEARLRCSPMKGHSHVYWYRQLPEEGLKFMVYLQKENIIDESGMPKERFSAEFPKEGPSILRIQQVVRGDSAAYFCASSPGDNSYEQYFGPGTRLTVT.

With respect to this clone: This sample includes further DNA sequences coding for the same CDR3. The chain links TRBV5-6 to TRBJ2-1; TRBD1 aligns across 7 bases. The CDR3 totals 13 residues. Germline loops: CDR1 SGHDT, CDR2 YYEEEE. V lost 2 bases, J lost 6 bases, and 2 bases stayed unmatched. CDR3 residues: CASSLGGSNEQFF. The CDR3 bases are TGTGCCAGCAGCTTAGGGGGCTCCAATGAGCAGTTCTTC.

This rearrangement joins TRBV30 to TRBJ2-1; no reliable D call. V lost 5 bases and J lost 2, with 16 bases in between. CDR1 and CDR2 (germline): GTSNPN, SVGIG (reference sequence). The CDR3 length is 15 residues. DNA of the CDR3: TGTGCCTGGGTTGGCCGAGACTTTACCTACAATGAGCAGTTCTTC. This gives the protein CAWVGRDFTYNEQFF.

With regard to this clone: The same CDR3 arises from other DNA sequences in this sample as well. V and J are TRBV7-8 and TRBJ2-7; D gene ambiguous. This CDR3 region has 12 residues. CDR1 is SGHVS, CDR2 FQNEAQ, per germline. With 5 bases removed from V and 2 bases from J, the gap between germline ends came to 7 bases. CDR3 in amino acids: CASSPDTYEQYF. The CDR3 nucleotides are TGTGCCAGCAGCCCTGACACCTACGAGCAGTACTTC.

The rearrangement joins TRBV4-2 to TRBJ2-3; no firm D call. The V and J ends lost 4 bases and 2 bases respectively, with 16 bases between them. The length of the CDR3 is 16 residues. CDR1 LGHNA and CDR2 YNFKEQ come from the germline V gene. The chain's CDR3 is CASSPTSGAATDTQYF. The CDR3 DNA follows: TGTGCCAGCAGCCCCACTTCTGGCGCGGCCACAGATACGCAGTATTTT.